A selection of T cell receptor beta chains follows, all from one sample in a study of shared clonotypes between healthy human individuals. Only in-frame clones appear in the TCRdb table, and some are missing; sequencing was by immunoSEQ multiplex PCR. The table includes 900,000 to 1,200,000 clones, approximately 78% detected once. The source material was memory CD4+ T cells from PBMCs. Receptors originate from a man younger than 30 in good health. Some clones in this sample may be carry-over from other donors' samples. Both conserved end residues are part of each CDR3.

v_gene: TRBV11-3; CDR3aa: CASSPRQGKDSNQPQHF
v_gene: TRBV7-8; CDR3aa: CASSSPSGLSYEQYF
v_gene: TRBV5-1; CDR3aa: CASSPGQFEQFF
v_gene: TRBV18; CDR3aa: CASSPQREGYEQYF
v_gene: TRBV28; CDR3aa: CASSLARAGANVLTF
v_gene: TRBV5-1; CDR3aa: CASSFRGPAEAFF
v_gene: TRBV5-1; CDR3aa: CASSLRDGQETQYF
v_gene: TRBV10-3; CDR3aa: CAIMGTGVHEQYF
v_gene: TRBV6-5; CDR3aa: CASSYSETQYF
v_gene: TRBV5-1; CDR3aa: CASSYGTAESGELFF